This T cell receptor (beta chain) was sequenced in a study of T cell responses to AZD1222 COVID-19 vaccine. Study details: Second doses that came at about 4 or about 12 weeks were put together. Study outcomes and limitations: It was only six AZD1222 recipients who were seropositive at baseline. Samples come after the peak T cell response, not at day 14. Reportedly, nearly half of unique spike TCRs recognized epitopes outside B.1.351/B.1.1.7 mutations.

Germline V gene sequence: CDR1 MNHEY, CDR2 SMNVEV (reference sequence). This CDR3 region has 18 residues. Trimming shortened V by 4 bases and J by 0 bases, and 16 bases separated the two germline ends. TCRdb keeps only in-frame clones here, not all; method: immunoSEQ multiplex PCR. Of approximately 97,000 clones listed, about 88% are singletons. In regard to this clone: Antigen unknown.

The specimen comprised peripheral blood, sampled on day 0 of AZD1222 vaccination. The clonotype was recovered from an adult in good health. The chain carries TRBV27 and TRBJ2-6, with D possibly matching TRBD1 (6 bases). Here the CDR3 reads CASSSRSGTNSGANVLTF. The CDR3 DNA sequence: TGTGCCAGCAGTTCCCGATCCGGGACAAACTCTGGGGCCAACGTCCTGACTTTC.